The clone carrying this TCR beta chain appeared a single time. The antigen remains unidentified. The germline V gene has CDR1 SGHDT and CDR2 YYEEEE. The CDR3 has 15 amino acids. V dropped 0 bases and J dropped 4 bases, with 13 bases sitting between them. The sample comes from a study of T cell repertoires in cytomegalovirus infection. One entry per CDR3 protein, called by TCRdb with MiXCR from the reads. The profile shows roughly 700,000 distinct CDR3 sequences, around 35% of them singletons. The source of this sequence is a human donor in good health (CMV status not recorded). Some clones in this sample may be carry-over from other donors' samples. The sample was cultured PBMCs, taken from culture after CMV antigen stimulation. This chain uses TRBV5-6 with TRBJ1-2; TRBD1 might be the D (6 bases). The CDR3 DNA follows: TGTGCCAGCAGCTTGGCTATGACAGGATCCTATGGCTACACCTTC. Translating it yields CASSLAMTGSYGYTF.